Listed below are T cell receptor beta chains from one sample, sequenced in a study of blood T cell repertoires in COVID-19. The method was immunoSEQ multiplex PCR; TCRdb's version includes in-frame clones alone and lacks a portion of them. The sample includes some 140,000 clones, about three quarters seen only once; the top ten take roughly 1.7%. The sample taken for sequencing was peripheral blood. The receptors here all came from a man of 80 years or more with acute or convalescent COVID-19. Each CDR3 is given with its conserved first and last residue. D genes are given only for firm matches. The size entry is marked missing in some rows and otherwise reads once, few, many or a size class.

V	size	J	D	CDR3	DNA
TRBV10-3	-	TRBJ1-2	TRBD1	CAINPDRSNYGYTF	TGTGCCATCAACCCGGACAGGTCTAACTATGGCTACACCTTC
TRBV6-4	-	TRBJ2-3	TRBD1	CASSDRGQDTQYF	TGTGCCAGCAGTGACAGGGGGCAAGATACGCAGTATTTT
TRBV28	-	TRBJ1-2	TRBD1	CASSLGQDIYGYTF	TGTGCCAGCAGCTTGGGACAGGATATCTATGGCTACACCTTC
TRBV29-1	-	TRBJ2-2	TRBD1	CSAGQGTNTGELFF	TGCAGCGCCGGACAGGGGACGAACACCGGGGAGCTGTTTTTT
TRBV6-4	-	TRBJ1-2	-	CASRDGAYGYTF	TGTGCCAGCAGGGACGGAGCCTATGGCTACACCTTC
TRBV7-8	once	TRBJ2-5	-	CASSPFYSEETQYF	TGTGCCAGCAGCCCCTTTTACTCCGAGGAGACCCAGTACTTC
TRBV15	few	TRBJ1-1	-	CATSKRYDTEAFF	TGTGCCACCAGCAAGAGATATGACACTGAAGCTTTCTTT
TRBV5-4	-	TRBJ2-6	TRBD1	CASSPGTASGANVLTF	TGTGCCAGCAGCCCTGGGACAGCCTCTGGGGCCAACGTCCTGACTTTC
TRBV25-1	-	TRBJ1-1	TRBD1	CATQDRGGTEAFF	TGTGCCACCCAGGACAGGGGCGGGACTGAAGCTTTCTTT
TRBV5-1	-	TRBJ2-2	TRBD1	CASSLGTGVGTGELFF	TGCGCCAGCAGCTTGGGGACAGGGGTTGGCACCGGGGAGCTGTTTTTT
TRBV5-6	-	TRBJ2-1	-	CASGDRDNEQFF	TGTGCCAGCGGAGACAGAGACAATGAGCAGTTCTTC
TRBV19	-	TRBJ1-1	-	CASSIRVEAFF	TGTGCCAGTAGTATAAGAGTTGAAGCTTTCTTT
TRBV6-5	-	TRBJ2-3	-	CASSSSGPQDTQYF	TGTGCCAGCAGCTCGAGCGGTCCCCAGGATACGCAGTATTTT
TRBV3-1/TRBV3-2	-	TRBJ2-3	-	CASRGSSTDTQYF	TGTGCCAGCCGGGGGTCTAGCACAGATACGCAGTATTTT
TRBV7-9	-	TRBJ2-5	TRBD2	CASSLATGVAGEETQYF	TGTGCCAGCAGCTTAGCGACCGGGGTAGCGGGGGAGGAGACCCAGTACTTC
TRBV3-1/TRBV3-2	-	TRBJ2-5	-	CASGRQEAETQYF	TGTGCCAGCGGTAGACAGGAGGCAGAGACCCAGTACTTC
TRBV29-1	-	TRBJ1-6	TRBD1	CSTAREGTGVFQDSPLHF	TGCAGCACCGCCCGTGAGGGGACAGGGGTCTTTCAGGATTCACCCCTCCACTTT
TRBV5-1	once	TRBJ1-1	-	CASSLGGLTEAFF	TGCGCCAGCAGCTTGGGGGGCCTCACTGAAGCTTTCTTT
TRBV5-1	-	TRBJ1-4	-	CASSFPGGNEKLFF	TGCGCCAGCAGCTTTCCGGGAGGTAATGAAAAACTGTTTTTT
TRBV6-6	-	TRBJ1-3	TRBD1	CASSSRGDRDGNTIYF	TGTGCCAGCAGTTCGAGGGGGGACAGGGACGGCAACACCATATATTTT
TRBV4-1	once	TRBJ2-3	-	CASSQEDLDTQYF	TGCGCCAGCAGCCAGGAAGACTTGGATACGCAGTATTTT
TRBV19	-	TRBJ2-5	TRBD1	CASSIEAGTGVETQYF	TGTGCCAGTAGTATAGAAGCCGGGACAGGGGTGGAGACCCAGTACTTC
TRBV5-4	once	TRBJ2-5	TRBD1	CASSGNGQGGETQYF	TGTGCCAGCAGCGGGAACGGACAGGGTGGGGAGACCCAGTACTTC
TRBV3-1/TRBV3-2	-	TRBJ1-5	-	CASSPPGNQPQHF	TGTGCCAGCAGCCCCCCCGGGAATCAGCCCCAGCATTTT
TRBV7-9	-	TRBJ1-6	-	CASSRDNSPLHF	TGTGCCAGCAGCCGCGATAATTCACCCCTCCACTTT
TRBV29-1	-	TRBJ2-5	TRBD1	CSVGQGRFETQYF	TGCAGCGTTGGACAGGGTCGGTTTGAGACCCAGTACTTC
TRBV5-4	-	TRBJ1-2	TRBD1	CASSLDRGYGYTF	TGTGCCAGCAGCTTGGACAGGGGCTATGGCTACACCTTC
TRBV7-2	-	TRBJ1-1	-	CASSLFFGSANTEAFF	TGTGCCAGCAGCTTATTTTTTGGCAGCGCGAACACTGAAGCTTTCTTT
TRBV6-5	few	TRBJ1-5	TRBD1	CASRSTGGSQPQHF	TGTGCCAGCAGGAGTACAGGGGGCAGCCAGCCCCAGCATTTT
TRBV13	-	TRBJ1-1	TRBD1	CASSMYRGLWTEAFF	TGTGCCAGCAGCATGTACAGGGGGCTTTGGACTGAAGCTTTCTTT
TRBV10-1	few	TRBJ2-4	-	CASSDGQKDIQYF	TGCGCCAGCAGTGATGGGCAGAAGGACATTCAGTACTTC
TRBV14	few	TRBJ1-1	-	CASSQAQVAWKGAFF	TGTGCCAGCAGCCAGGCACAGGTTGCCTGGAAGGGAGCTTTCTTT
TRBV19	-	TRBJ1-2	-	CASSVDSRHYGYTF	TGTGCCAGTAGTGTCGACAGCCGCCACTATGGCTACACCTTC
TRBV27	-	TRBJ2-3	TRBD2	CASNPYSSGGSPGTDTQYF	TGTGCCAGCAACCCCTATTCTAGCGGGGGCTCCCCGGGCACAGATACGCAGTATTTT
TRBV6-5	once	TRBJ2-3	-	CASKVGQSTDTQYF	TGTGCCAGCAAAGTGGGACAAAGCACAGATACGCAGTATTTT
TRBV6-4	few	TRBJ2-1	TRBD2	CASSDRAGVYSYNEQFF	TGTGCCAGCAGTGACCGGGCGGGGGTATACTCCTACAATGAGCAGTTCTTC
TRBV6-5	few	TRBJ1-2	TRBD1	CASSYVGQGGGYTF	TGTGCCAGCAGTTACGTAGGACAGGGGGGTGGCTACACCTTC
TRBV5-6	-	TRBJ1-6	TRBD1	CASSLGAGGSGNSPLHF	TGTGCCAGCAGCTTGGGAGCAGGGGGCTCAGGTAATTCACCCCTCCACTTT
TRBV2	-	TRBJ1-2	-	CASSEAGTNYGYTF	TGTGCCAGCAGTGAGGCAGGGACTAACTATGGCTACACCTTC